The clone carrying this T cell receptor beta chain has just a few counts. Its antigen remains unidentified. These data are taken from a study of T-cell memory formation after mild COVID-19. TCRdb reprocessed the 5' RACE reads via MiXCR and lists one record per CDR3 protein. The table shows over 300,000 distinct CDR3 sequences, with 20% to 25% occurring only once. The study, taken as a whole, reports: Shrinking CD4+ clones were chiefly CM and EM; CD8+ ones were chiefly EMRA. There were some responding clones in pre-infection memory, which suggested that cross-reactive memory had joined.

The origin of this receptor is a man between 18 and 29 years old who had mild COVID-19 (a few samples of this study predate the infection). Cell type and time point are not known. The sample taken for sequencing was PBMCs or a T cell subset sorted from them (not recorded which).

The CDR3 bases are TGTGCCAGCAGCTCACCTCAGGGGTATAGCAATCAGCCCCAGCATTTT. As protein: CASSSPQGYSNQPQHF. V is TRBV7-8 and J is TRBJ1-5; D perhaps matches TRBD1 (6 bases). Germline loops: CDR1 SGHVS, CDR2 FQNEAQ. CDR3 length equals 16 residues. With 4 bases removed from V and 0 bases from J, the gap between germline ends came to 13 bases.